Sequencing of this T cell receptor beta chain was carried out in a study of read filtering for tumor transcriptome and immune sequencing. The overall study: DNase treatment preceded whole-transcriptome library preparation.

Study results and caveats: RNA-seq captured clonotypes less deeply and reliably than IR-seq.

Deletions cut 0 bases from V and 7 bases from J, with 18 bases between. The CDR3 has 17 amino acids. Germline V gene lookup returns CDR1 MNHNY and CDR2 SVGAGI (reference sequence). This clonotype was seen repeatedly, ten times or more. Its antigen is unidentified. Molecular barcoded adaptors covering alpha/delta and beta/gamma chains were used on 400 ng RNA. TCRdb ran MiXCR on the reads and lists one entry per CDR3 protein. The table shows over 45,000 distinct CDR3 sequences, with roughly 19% occurring only once. The chain couples TRBV6-6 to TRBJ1-4; D possibly corresponds to TRBD1 (6 bases). The sample comprised a population of CD138-negative cells sorted from bone marrow. This clonotype originated in a donor at least 40 years old with multiple myeloma. This CDR3 is CASSYSRGGRGGEKLFF. CDR3 DNA: TGTGCCAGCAGTTACTCGAGAGGAGGCAGGGGCGGTGAAAAACTGTTTTTT.